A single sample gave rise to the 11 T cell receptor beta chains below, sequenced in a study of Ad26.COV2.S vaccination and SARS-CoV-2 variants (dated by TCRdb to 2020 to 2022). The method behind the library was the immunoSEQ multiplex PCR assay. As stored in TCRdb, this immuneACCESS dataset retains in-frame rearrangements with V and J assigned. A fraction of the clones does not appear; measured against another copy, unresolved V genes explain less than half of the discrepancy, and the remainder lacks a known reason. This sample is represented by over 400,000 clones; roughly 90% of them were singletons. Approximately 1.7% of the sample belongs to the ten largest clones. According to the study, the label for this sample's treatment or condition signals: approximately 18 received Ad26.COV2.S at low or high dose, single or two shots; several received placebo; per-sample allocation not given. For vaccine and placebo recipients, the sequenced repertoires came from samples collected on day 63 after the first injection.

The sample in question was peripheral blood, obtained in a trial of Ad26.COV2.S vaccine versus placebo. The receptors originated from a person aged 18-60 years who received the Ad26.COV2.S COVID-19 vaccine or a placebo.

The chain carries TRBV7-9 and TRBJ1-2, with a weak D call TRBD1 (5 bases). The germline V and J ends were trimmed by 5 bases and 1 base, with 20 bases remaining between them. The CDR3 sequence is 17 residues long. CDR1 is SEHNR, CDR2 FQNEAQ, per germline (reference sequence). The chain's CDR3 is CASSKLPGRDFNYGYTF. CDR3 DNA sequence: TGTGCCAGCAGCAAGCTCCCCGGCAGGGATTTTAACTATGGCTACACCTTC.

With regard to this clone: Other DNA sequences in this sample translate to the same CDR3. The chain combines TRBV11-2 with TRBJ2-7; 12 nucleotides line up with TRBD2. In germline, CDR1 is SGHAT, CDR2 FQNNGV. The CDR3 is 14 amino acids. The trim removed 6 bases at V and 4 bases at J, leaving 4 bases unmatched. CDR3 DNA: TGTGCCAGCAGTTCTAGCGGGGGGGCTTACGAGCAGTACTTC. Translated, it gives CASSSSGGAYEQYF.

For the CDR3, the DNA is TGTGCCAGCAGCCAAGATAGGTTTCCGGTGGGGCTAGCGGGGGTTGAGCAGTTCTTC. It translates to CASSQDRFPVGLAGVEQFF. The chain uses TRBV14 and TRBJ2-1; 10 bases map to TRBD2. Trimming took 0 bases from V and 9 from J; bases not matched to a gene: 17. CDR1 is SGHDN and CDR2 is FVKESK in the germline V gene. This CDR3 contains 19 residues.

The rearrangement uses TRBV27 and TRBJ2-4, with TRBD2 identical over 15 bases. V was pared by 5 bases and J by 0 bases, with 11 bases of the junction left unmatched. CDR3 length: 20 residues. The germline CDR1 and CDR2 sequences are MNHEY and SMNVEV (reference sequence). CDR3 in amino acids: CASSLSGLAGGRLAKNIQYF. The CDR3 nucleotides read TGTGCCAGCAGTCTTTCGGGACTAGCGGGGGGACGACTAGCCAAAAACATTCAGTACTTC.

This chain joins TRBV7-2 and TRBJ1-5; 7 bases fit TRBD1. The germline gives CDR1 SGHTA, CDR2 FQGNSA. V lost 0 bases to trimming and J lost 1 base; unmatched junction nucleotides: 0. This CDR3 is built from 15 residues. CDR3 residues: CASSLATGSNQPQHF. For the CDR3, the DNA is TGTGCCAGCAGCTTAGCGACAGGGAGCAATCAGCCCCAGCATTTT.

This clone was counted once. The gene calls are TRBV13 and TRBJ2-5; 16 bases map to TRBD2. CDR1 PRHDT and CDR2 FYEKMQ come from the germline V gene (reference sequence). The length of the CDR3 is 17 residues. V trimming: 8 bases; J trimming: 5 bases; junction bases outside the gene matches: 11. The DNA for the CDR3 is TGTGCCAGCTTACATCGGGGACTAGCGGGGGGGCAGGAGACCCAGTACTTC. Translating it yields CASLHRGLAGGQETQYF.

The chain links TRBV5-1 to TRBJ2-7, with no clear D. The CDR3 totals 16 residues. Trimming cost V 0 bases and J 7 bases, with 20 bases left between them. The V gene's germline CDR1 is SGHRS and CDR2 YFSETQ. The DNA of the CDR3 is TGCGCCAGCAGCTTGGCCCGACCCCTGGGGATTGGAGAGCAGTACTTC. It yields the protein CASSLARPLGIGEQYF.

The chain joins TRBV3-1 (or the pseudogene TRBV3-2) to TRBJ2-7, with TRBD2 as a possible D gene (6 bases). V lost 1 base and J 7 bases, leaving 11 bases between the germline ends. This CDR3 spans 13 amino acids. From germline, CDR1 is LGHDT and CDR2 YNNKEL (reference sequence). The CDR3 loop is CASSQVGGSEQYF. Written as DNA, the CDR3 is TGTGCCAGCAGCCAAGTCGGAGGGAGTGAGCAGTACTTC.

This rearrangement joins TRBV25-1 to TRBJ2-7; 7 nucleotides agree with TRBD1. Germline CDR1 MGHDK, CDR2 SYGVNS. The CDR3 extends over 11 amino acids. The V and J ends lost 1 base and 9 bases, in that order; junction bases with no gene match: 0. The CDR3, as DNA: TGTGCCAGCAGTGAATGGGACAGGCAGTACTTC. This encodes CASSEWDRQYF.

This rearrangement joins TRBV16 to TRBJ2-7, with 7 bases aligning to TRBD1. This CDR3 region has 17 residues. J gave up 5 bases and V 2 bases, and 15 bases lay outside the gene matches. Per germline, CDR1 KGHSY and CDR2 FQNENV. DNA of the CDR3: TGTGCCAGCAGCCAACTTGCAGGGGGAACCCCTCGGGACGAGCAGTACTTC. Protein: CASSQLAGGTPRDEQYF.

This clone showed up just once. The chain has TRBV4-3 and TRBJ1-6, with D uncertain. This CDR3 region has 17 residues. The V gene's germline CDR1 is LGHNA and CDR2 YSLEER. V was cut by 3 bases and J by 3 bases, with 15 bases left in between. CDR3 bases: TGCGCCAGCAGCCAGGAGGTGGGGAAGTACTATAATTCACCCCTCCACTTT. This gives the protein CASSQEVGKYYNSPLHF.